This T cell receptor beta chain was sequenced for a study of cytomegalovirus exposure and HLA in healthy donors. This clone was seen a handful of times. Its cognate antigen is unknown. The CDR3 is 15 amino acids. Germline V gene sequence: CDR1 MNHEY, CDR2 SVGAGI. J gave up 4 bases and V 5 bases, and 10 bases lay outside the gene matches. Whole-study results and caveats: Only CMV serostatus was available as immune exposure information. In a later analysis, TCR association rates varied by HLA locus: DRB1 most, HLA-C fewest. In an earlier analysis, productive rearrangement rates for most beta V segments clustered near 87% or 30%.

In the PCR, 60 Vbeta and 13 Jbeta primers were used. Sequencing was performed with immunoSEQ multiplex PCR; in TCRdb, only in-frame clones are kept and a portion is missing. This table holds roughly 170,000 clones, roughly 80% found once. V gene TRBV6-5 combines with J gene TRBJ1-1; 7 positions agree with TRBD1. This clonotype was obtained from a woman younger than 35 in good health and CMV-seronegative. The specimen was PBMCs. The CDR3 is CASSAVLEGATEAFF. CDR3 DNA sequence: TGTGCCAGCAGTGCGGTATTGGAGGGGGCCACTGAAGCTTTCTTT.